This TCR beta chain appears in the sequencing data of a study of CD4+ T cells in melanoma. This clone appeared a single time. Only in-frame clones appear in the TCRdb table, and some are missing; sequencing was by immunoSEQ multiplex PCR. The data hold 110,000 to 150,000 clones, with about nine tenths observed a single time. This sequence originates from a human donor with melanoma.

The CDR3 DNA sequence: TGTGCCAGCAGTTCCTACTACAGGAACACTGAAGCTTTCTTT. Its protein is CASSSYYRNTEAFF. This chain uses TRBV5-8 with TRBJ1-1; D is ambiguous. V was cut by 5 bases and J by 1 base, with 12 bases left in between. Germline V lookup: CDR1 SGHTS, CDR2 YDEGEE. The CDR3 covers 14 residues.